Sequencing of this TCR beta chain was carried out in a study of T cell responses to AZD1222 COVID-19 vaccine. The CDR3 covers 15 residues. V shed 5 bases, J shed 7 bases, and the junction held 12 bases outside the gene matches. Germline V gives CDR1 SGHVS, CDR2 FQNEAQ. Study-level findings and limits: Sampling captured repertoires only after the peak T cell response.

Worth noting for this clone: Antigen: not known.

Repertoires were generated with immunoSEQ multiplex PCR, while TCRdb's copy carries only in-frame clones and drops some. This sample's table has about 140,000 clones. Sequencing was performed on peripheral blood. The chain recombines TRBV7-8 with TRBJ1-2; 8 nucleotides match TRBD1. The TCR comes from an adult in good health. The CDR3 protein is CASSLDRGLRSGYTF. CDR3 bases: TGTGCCAGCAGCCTCGACAGGGGCCTTAGGAGTGGCTACACCTTC.